This entry lists 18 T cell receptor beta chains sequenced from one sample in a study of shared clonotypes between healthy human individuals. Sequencing used immunoSEQ multiplex PCR; TCRdb keeps in-frame clones, though not all of them. The sample includes approximately 2.5 million clones, approximately 94% seen only once; the top ten take roughly 0.36%. The sequencing sample was made of naive CD4+ T cells from PBMCs. Subset: CD45RA+ positively selected. All receptors derive from a man aged 18-30 years in good health. Some clones in this sample may be carry-over from other donors' samples.

The genes are TRBV5-8 and TRBJ1-2; 8 bases match TRBD1. From germline, CDR1 is SGHTS and CDR2 YDEGEE. With V trimmed by 5 bases and J by 4 bases, 4 bases remained unmatched. This CDR3 region has 13 residues. The CDR3 nucleotides read TGTGCCAGCAGACTGACAGGGGTCTATGGCTACACCTTC. Translating it yields CASRLTGVYGYTF.

This clone is a singleton in its sample. The rearrangement joins TRBV21-1 to TRBJ2-6; the table gives TRBD1 as D, unverified against the DNA. TRBV21-1 is a documented pseudogene. The CDR3 spans 22 residues. The CDR3 sequence is CASSKGTYGTGEEVSGANVLTF. In DNA, the CDR3 is TGTGCCAGCAGCAAAGGAACCTACGGGACAGGGGAGGAGGTGTCTGGGGCCAACGTCCTGACTTTC.

The rearrangement uses TRBV7-2 and TRBJ2-1; D is perhaps TRBD2 (5 bases). V was pared by 5 bases and J by 4 bases, with 21 bases between. CDR3 length: 17 residues. Germline assignment: CDR1 SGHTA and CDR2 FQGNSA. The CDR3 region has the DNA TGTGCCAGCAGCCCCAGTGTGTTAGGCGGGCCTTACAATGAGCAGTTCTTC. It encodes CASSPSVLGGPYNEQFF.

The chain has TRBV6-5 and TRBJ1-6; TRBD1 might be the D (6 bases). This CDR3 spans 14 amino acids. V was trimmed by 2 bases and J by 6 bases, leaving 8 bases between them. The germline V gene encodes CDR1 MNHEY and CDR2 SVGAGI. CDR3 coding DNA: TGTGCCAGCAGTTACGCACAGGGTAATTCACCCCTCCACTTT. As protein: CASSYAQGNSPLHF.

Note on this clone: The identical CDR3 is also encoded by other nucleotide sequences in the sample. The chain combines TRBV18 with TRBJ2-2, with 7 positions matching TRBD2. CDR1 and CDR2 (germline): KGHSH, LQKENI. The CDR3 is 16 amino acids. Unmatched junction bases numbered 4, after V lost 3 bases and J lost 0 bases. The CDR3 DNA sequence: TGTGCCAGCTCACCGGGACTACCCGCGAACACCGGGGAGCTGTTTTTT. This gives the protein CASSPGLPANTGELFF.

V usage is TRBV5-1 and J usage is TRBJ2-2; D possibly corresponds to TRBD1 (6 bases). The CDR3 length is 15 residues. The germline gives CDR1 SGHRS, CDR2 YFSETQ. Trimming pared 4 bases from V and 3 bases from J, leaving 13 bases between. CDR3 DNA: TGCGCCAGCAGCGCGGCAGGGGCACACACCGGGGAGCTGTTTTTT. It encodes CASSAAGAHTGELFF.

The chain uses TRBV2 and TRBJ2-3, with D maybe TRBD2 (6 bases). Germline lookup yields CDR1 SNHLY and CDR2 FYNNEI. The CDR3 consists of 14 residues. Trimming shortened V by 4 bases and J by 1 base, and 9 bases separated the two germline ends. The CDR3 nucleotides are TGTGCCAGCAGTGTTTCTAGCGGCACAGATACGCAGTATTTT. As protein: CASSVSSGTDTQYF.

The chain uses TRBV7-3 and TRBJ2-2; TRBD1 matches at 12 bases. The germline V gene encodes CDR1 SGHTA and CDR2 FQGTGA. The V gene end was trimmed by 4 bases and the J gene end by 4 bases; junction bases not matched to a gene: 13. The CDR3 has 19 amino acids. The CDR3 DNA follows: TGTGCCAGCAGCTCCCCGGGACAGGGGGCGATAGTTGGCACCGGGGAGCTGTTTTTT. Translating gives CASSSPGQGAIVGTGELFF.

About this clone itself: The same CDR3 also results from other DNA sequences found in this sample. This rearrangement joins TRBV28 to TRBJ2-7; D assignment may be TRBD1 or TRBD2 (5 bases each). CDR3 length equals 14 residues. Germline lookup yields CDR1 MDHEN and CDR2 SYDVKM. The germline V and J ends were trimmed by 2 bases and 2 bases, with 10 bases remaining between them. CDR3 sequence (DNA): TGTGCCAGCAGTTTAGCCGGGACCACCTACGAGCAGTACTTC. As protein: CASSLAGTTYEQYF.

The V gene is TRBV5-1, the J gene TRBJ2-1; 16 nucleotides line up with TRBD2. The V and J ends lost 0 bases and 16 bases, in that order; junction bases with no gene match: 7. Germline V gene lookup returns CDR1 SGHRS and CDR2 YFSETQ. The CDR3 runs 15 residues. The CDR3 region has the DNA TGCGCCAGCAGCTTGGACGCCGGGACTAGCGGGAGGGTTTTCTTC. Protein: CASSLDAGTSGRVFF.

The V call is TRBV6-1, the J call TRBJ1-2; possible D gene TRBD1, 6 bases. V was shortened by 7 bases and J by 8 bases, with 17 bases between the two germline ends. The germline V gene has CDR1 MNHNS and CDR2 SASEGT. The length of the CDR3 is 13 residues. The CDR3 loop reads CASTKGGGYGYTF. The CDR3 nucleotides read TGTGCCAGCACCAAGGGGGGGGGCTACGGCTACACCTTC.

Only one count was recorded for this clone. The chain links TRBV28 to TRBJ1-5; possible D gene TRBD1, 5 bases. Germline-derived CDR1 and CDR2 are MDHEN and SYDVKM. V gave up 6 bases and J gave up 2 bases, with 14 bases separating them. The CDR3 loop spans 15 amino acids. The CDR3 DNA is TGTGCCAGCAGCGGGACGGTCTTAGGCAATCAGCCCCAGCATTTT. Translating it yields CASSGTVLGNQPQHF.

V and J are TRBV19 and TRBJ2-7, with D maybe TRBD2 (5 bases). Trimming took 3 bases from V and 3 from J, leaving 15 bases between them. The CDR3 is 15 residues long. Germline CDR1 LNHDA, CDR2 SQIVND (reference sequence). CDR3 protein: CASSIGLGVLYEQYF. The CDR3 DNA follows: TGTGCCAGTAGTATCGGGTTGGGAGTGCTCTACGAGCAGTACTTC.

J is TRBJ1-5 and V is TRBV20-1, with unresolved D. The CDR3 covers 9 residues. CDR1 and CDR2 from the germline V gene are DFQATT and SNEGSKA (reference sequence). The V gene lost 7 bases and the J gene lost 6 bases, with 4 bases spanning the gap. The CDR3 region has the DNA TGCAGTGTAGGTCAGCCCCAGCATTTT. It is translated as CSVGQPQHF.

This clone was observed once. The chain has TRBV7-9 and TRBJ1-4, with D tentatively TRBD1 (5 bases). The germline V gene encodes CDR1 SEHNR and CDR2 FQNEAQ (reference sequence). V gave up 5 bases and J gave up 8 bases, with 18 bases separating them. This CDR3 region has 15 residues. CDR3 sequence: CASSASGVGYEKLFF. For the CDR3, the DNA is TGTGCCAGCAGCGCCTCGGGGGTGGGGTACGAAAAACTGTTTTTT.

The CDR3 region is CASSHIMGRAEQHEQYF. The CDR3 region has the DNA TGTGCCAGCAGTCATATAATGGGAAGGGCCGAACAGCACGAGCAGTACTTC. The rearrangement links TRBV27 to TRBJ2-7; D unclear. V was cut by 5 bases and J by 5 bases, with 25 bases left in between. This CDR3 spans 17 amino acids. CDR1 and CDR2 (germline): MNHEY, SMNVEV (reference sequence).

V and J are TRBV7-3 and TRBJ2-1, with D hard to call. Trimming removed 5 bases from V and 3 bases from J, with 14 bases in between. Germline V lookup: CDR1 SGHTA, CDR2 FQGTGA. This CDR3 comprises 15 residues. CDR3 DNA sequence: TGTGCCAGCAGCCTCGGACGCATAGACTACAATGAGCAGTTCTTC. Amino acids: CASSLGRIDYNEQFF. Full variable domain (rest looked up from reference TRBV7-3 and TRBJ2-1): GAGVSQTPSNKVTEKGKYVELRCDPISGHTALYWYRQSLGQGPEFLIYFQGTGAADDSGLPNDRFFAVRPEGSVSTLKIQRTERGDSAVYLCASSLGRIDYNEQFFGPGTRLTVL.

The chain joins TRBV5-6 to TRBJ1-3; no clear D gene. Germline V gene sequence: CDR1 SGHDT, CDR2 YYEEEE. The CDR3 is 13 residues long. Trimming took 3 bases from V and 8 from J, leaving 12 bases between them. This chain's CDR3 is CASSSISRDTIYF. DNA of the CDR3: TGTGCCAGCAGCTCAATTTCCCGGGACACCATATATTTT.